The 14 T cell receptor beta chains given below trace back to one sample, sequenced in a study of identical twins. TCRdb ran MiXCR on the 5' RACE reads and lists one entry per CDR3 protein. Seen here are approximately 230,000 distinct CDR3 sequences, 6.5% observed once, and the top ten hold more than 12%. These records were also assigned to another study, of T cells expressing NK-cell markers.

The sequencing input was CD8+ T cells sorted from blood. The receptor source for this set is a woman younger than 30 in good health.

The chain uses TRBV29-1 and TRBJ1-2, with 8 bases lining up with TRBD1. The CDR3 sequence is 13 residues long. Germline CDR1 reads SQVTM; CDR2 reads ANQGSEA. Trimming took 4 bases from V and 7 from J; bases not matched to a gene: 8. DNA of the CDR3: TGCAGCGTTGGTCCGGACAGGGCTGGTGGCTACACCTTC. This encodes CSVGPDRAGGYTF.

There are many counts of this clonotype. CDR3: CASGTGDGTGELFF. Written as DNA, the CDR3 is TGCGCCAGCGGGACAGGGGACGGCACCGGGGAGCTGTTTTTT. The chain links TRBV5-1 to TRBJ2-2, with 10 bases fitting TRBD1. Trimming took 7 bases from V and 4 from J; bases not matched to a gene: 4. Per germline, CDR1 SGHRS and CDR2 YFSETQ. This CDR3 has 14 amino acids.

The V call is TRBV7-9, the J call TRBJ1-4; the D is unclear. Trimming took off 6 bases at V and 7 bases at J, with 12 bases between the two ends. This CDR3 spans 13 amino acids. The germline V gene has CDR1 SEHNR and CDR2 FQNEAQ (reference sequence). The CDR3 is CASSPVWGEKLFF. The CDR3 nucleotides are TGTGCCAGCAGTCCGGTTTGGGGTGAAAAACTGTTTTTT.

At least ten counts were recorded for this clonotype. This chain links TRBV7-8 with TRBJ2-1, with 7 bases lining up with TRBD2. CDR1 is SGHVS and CDR2 is FQNEAQ in the germline V gene. The CDR3 has 17 residues. The V segment lost 4 bases and the J segment 0 bases; nucleotides outside the gene matches: 9. CDR3 in amino acids: CASSSPPTSYSYNEQFF. The CDR3 nucleotides read TGTGCCAGCAGCTCCCCCCCGACTAGCTACTCCTACAATGAGCAGTTCTTC.

The J gene is TRBJ1-5, the V gene TRBV9; unclear D gene. The CDR3 runs 14 residues. V gave up 3 bases and J gave up 4 bases, with 11 bases separating them. The germline gives CDR1 SGDLS, CDR2 YYNGEE. The DNA for the CDR3 is TGTGCCAGCAGCGGGGGAGGAAGGAATCAGCCCCAGCATTTT. Translation gives CASSGGGRNQPQHF.

In this sample, this clonotype turned up many times. The CDR3 reads CASSLASGAYNEQFF. DNA for the CDR3: TGCGCCAGCAGCTTGGCAAGCGGAGCCTACAATGAGCAGTTCTTC. The chain couples TRBV5-1 to TRBJ2-1; possibly TRBD2 for D (5 bases). Germline CDR1 SGHRS, CDR2 YFSETQ. With 0 bases removed from V and 2 bases from J, the gap between germline ends came to 9 bases. This CDR3 comprises 15 residues.

This clonotype came up many times. V gene TRBV7-9 combines with J gene TRBJ1-1; D possibly corresponds to TRBD1 (5 bases). This CDR3 spans 12 amino acids. The germline V gene has CDR1 SEHNR and CDR2 FQNEAQ (reference sequence). The germline V and J ends were trimmed by 4 bases and 6 bases, with 9 bases remaining between them. Written as DNA, the CDR3 is TGTGCCAGCAGCTCCTCGGGGGCTGAAGCTTTCTTT. Amino acid sequence: CASSSSGAEAFF.

About this clonotype: This may arise from a read error, as a much more abundant clone is one base away. The rearrangement links TRBV2 to TRBJ2-1; no definite D call. The germline CDR1 and CDR2 sequences are SNHLY and FYNNEI. The V end lost 3 bases, the J end lost 10 bases, and 10 bases lay between the germline ends. This CDR3 has 12 residues. CDR3 residues: CASSDGYEEQFF. CDR3 sequence (DNA): TGTGCCAGCAGTGATGGCTACGAAGAGCAGTTCTTC.

This clonotype was seen at least ten times. The genes are TRBV2 and TRBJ2-2; 15 bases match TRBD2. Germline V gene sequence: CDR1 SNHLY, CDR2 FYNNEI. V shed 6 bases and J 6 bases; nucleotides not matched to a gene: 8. The CDR3 is 17 amino acids. Written as DNA, the CDR3 is TGTGCCAGCAGGGGACTAGCGGGAGGTACGGTCCCCGGGGAGCTGTTTTTT. Amino acids: CASRGLAGGTVPGELFF.

The V gene is TRBV28, the J gene TRBJ1-1; no reliable D call. Germline CDR1 reads MDHEN; CDR2 reads SYDVKM. V lost 5 bases and J lost 3, with 16 bases in between. The CDR3 spans 15 residues. Written as DNA, the CDR3 is TGTGCCAGCAGTCCCCCGACCCTGGTGGACACTGAAGCTTTCTTT. The encoded protein is CASSPPTLVDTEAFF.

This clonotype was seen many times. The genes are TRBV9 and TRBJ1-5; 7 bases fit TRBD1. Per the germline V gene, CDR1 is SGDLS and CDR2 is YYNGEE. After removal of 3 bases from V and 2 bases from J, the junction contained 11 bases not matched to a gene. There are 17 residues in the CDR3. The CDR3 region has the DNA TGTGCCAGCAGCGCACGGGGGACAGATGGGCGCAATCAGCCCCAGCATTTT. Encoded protein: CASSARGTDGRNQPQHF.

This clonotype was detected many times. V usage is TRBV9 and J usage is TRBJ2-3; TRBD2 might be the D (6 bases). Germline assignment: CDR1 SGDLS and CDR2 YYNGEE. Deletions cut 3 bases from V and 0 bases from J, with 17 bases between. CDR3 length equals 17 residues. The CDR3 region has the DNA TGTGCCAGCAGCGCATCGGGATCCGGAGGGAGCACAGATACGCAGTATTTT. Translation gives CASSASGSGGSTDTQYF.

This clonotype came up a few times. The rearrangement links TRBV12-3 or TRBV12-4 to TRBJ2-7; the D gene is possibly TRBD2 (6 bases). V dropped 3 bases and J dropped 5 bases, with 11 bases sitting between them. The CDR3 has 13 amino acids. The CDR3 nucleotides are TGTGCCAGCAGTTTTGGGGGAGGCCACGAGCAGTACTTC. Protein: CASSFGGGHEQYF.

The chain links TRBV6-5 to TRBJ2-7; D uncertain. Germline-derived CDR1 and CDR2 are MNHEY and SVGAGI. Trimming shortened V by 6 bases and J by 2 bases, and 8 bases separated the two germline ends. The CDR3 length is 12 residues. The CDR3 spells CASSGSTYEQYF. CDR3 DNA: TGTGCCAGCAGCGGCTCCACCTACGAGCAGTACTTC.